What follows is one T cell receptor (beta chain) and its context. Its antigen remains unknown. This sample was taken from a study of beta chain features in type 1 diabetes. General study results and limits: The naive, central memory and Treg TCRB repertoires looked more alike in patients than they did in healthy donors. Possibly, sequencing cDNA over-represented cells that had high TCR expression levels.

The germline V gene encodes CDR1 SQVTM and CDR2 ANQGSEA. The CDR3 extends over 14 amino acids. Trimming took 6 bases from V and 0 from J, leaving 14 bases between them. The sequenced template was cDNA made from the entire isolated RNA. Profiling relied on immunoSEQ multiplex PCR, and the TCRdb table lists in-frame clones only, not all of them. The table lists hundreds of thousands of clones, roughly 15% of them singletons. The rearrangement joins TRBV29-1 to TRBJ1-2, with D tentatively TRBD1 (5 bases). The sequence was collected from a man in his late teens or twenties in good health. Sequencing was done on a sample of naive CD4+ T cells from blood. Written as DNA, the CDR3 is TGCAGCGTGAGGACTGAGACAGCTAACTATGGCTACACCTTC. This encodes CSVRTETANYGYTF.